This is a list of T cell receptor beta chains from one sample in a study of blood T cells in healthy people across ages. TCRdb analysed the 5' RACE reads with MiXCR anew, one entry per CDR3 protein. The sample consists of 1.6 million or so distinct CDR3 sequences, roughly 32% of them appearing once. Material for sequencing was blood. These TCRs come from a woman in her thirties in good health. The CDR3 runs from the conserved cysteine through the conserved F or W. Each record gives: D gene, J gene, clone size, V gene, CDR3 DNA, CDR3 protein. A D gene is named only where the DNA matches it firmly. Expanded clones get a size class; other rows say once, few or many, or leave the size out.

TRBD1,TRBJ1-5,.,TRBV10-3,TGTGCCAGCGGACAGGCGGGGCAGCCCCAGCATTTT,CASGQAGQPQHF
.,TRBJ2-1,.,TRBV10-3,TGTGCCATCGGAGACCCGCGACGGTTCGGTATCAATGAGCAGTTCTTC,CAIGDPRRFGINEQFF
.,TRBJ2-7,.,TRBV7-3,TGTGCCAGCAGCGACTCTTGGGTCAACTACGAGCAGTACTTC,CASSDSWVNYEQYF
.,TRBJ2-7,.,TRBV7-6,TGTGCCAGCAGCGGGCCGGGCAGGGGCTACGAGCAGTACTTC,CASSGPGRGYEQYF
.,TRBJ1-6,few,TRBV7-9,TGTGCCAGCAGCCAAGGACGGTCGTTTAATTCACCCCTCCACTTT,CASSQGRSFNSPLHF
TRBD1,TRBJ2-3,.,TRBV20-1,TGCAGTGCTAGCCCCCCAGGGGGAAAAGATACGCAGTATTTT,CSASPPGGKDTQYF
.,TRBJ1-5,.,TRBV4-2,TGTGCCAGCAGCCAAGAGGGCCAGGGTCCAAAGCATTTT,CASSQEGQGPKHF
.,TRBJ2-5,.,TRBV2,TGTGCCAGCAAAATAGGGTCAGAGACCCAGTACTTC,CASKIGSETQYF
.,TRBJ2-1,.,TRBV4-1,TGCGCCAGCAGCCAAGATCGGCGGCCATACAATGAGCAGTTCTTC,CASSQDRRPYNEQFF
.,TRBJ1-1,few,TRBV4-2,TGTGCCAGCAGCCAAGTCGCAGGGTCCACTGAAGCTTTCTTT,CASSQVAGSTEAFF
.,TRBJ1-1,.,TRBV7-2,TGTGCCAGCAGCAAAACAGCTTGGGACACTGAAGCTTTCTTT,CASSKTAWDTEAFF
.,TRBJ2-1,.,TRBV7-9,TGTGCCAGCAGGGCCGGGGGAACCCTGGGGGAGCAGTTCTTC,CASRAGGTLGEQFF
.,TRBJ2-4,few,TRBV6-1,TGTGCCAGCAGTGCTGGCGGTGGAGCCAAAAACATTCAGTACTTC,CASSAGGGAKNIQYF
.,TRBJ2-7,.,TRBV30,TGTGCCTGGAGTGTAGACCACTCCTACGAGCAGTACTTC,CAWSVDHSYEQYF
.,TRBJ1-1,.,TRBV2,TGTGCCAGCAGTGAGCCGCCAGGTGAAGCTTTCTTT,CASSEPPGEAFF
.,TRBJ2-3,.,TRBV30,TGTGCCGTGGGAGGGGACAGAAGCACAGATACGCAGTATTTT,CAVGGDRSTDTQYF